These 20 T cell receptor beta chains were sequenced from one sample in a study of regulatory T cells in long-lasting Graves disease. Sample time point: newly diagnosed GD, antithyroid drugs for less than 3 months. RNA isolated from PBMCs was used to make the TCR library. Through Arm-PCR of CDR3 regions and iRepertoire HTBI primers, TCR beta libraries were built. TCRdb independently ran MiXCR on the multiplex PCR reads; one entry per CDR3 protein. The top ten clones hold roughly 40% of a sample with approximately 300,000 distinct CDR3 sequences, 15% to 20% of them seen once. This sample comprised peripheral blood mononuclear cells (PBMCs), obtained at new diagnosis, from a patient treated with antithyroid drugs. All receptors derive from a female donor with Graves disease.

This clonotype was counted ten times or more. In DNA form, the CDR3 reads TGTGCCAGCAGTTCCGGGTCCCTCGGACTGTTTTTT. Protein product: CASSSGSLGLFF. The chain uses TRBV28 and TRBJ1-4; D is unresolved. From germline, CDR1 is MDHEN and CDR2 SYDVKM. V lost 4 bases and J 13 bases, leaving 13 bases between the germline ends. The CDR3 spans 12 residues.

In its sample, this clonotype was seen many times. V usage is TRBV30 and J usage is TRBJ1-3; 7 nucleotides line up with TRBD1. The V segment lost 1 base and the J segment 1 base; nucleotides outside the gene matches: 10. CDR1 and CDR2 from the germline V gene are GTSNPN and SVGIG (reference sequence). CDR3 length: 17 amino acids. CDR3: CAWSEGAASISGNTIYF. DNA of the CDR3: TGTGCCTGGAGTGAGGGGGCGGCGAGTATTTCTGGAAACACCATATATTTT.

This clonotype has just a few counts. The gene calls are TRBV5-1 and TRBJ1-5, with 10 bases fitting TRBD1. The V gene end was trimmed by 6 bases and the J gene end by 11 bases; junction bases not matched to a gene: 20. CDR3 size: 17 residues. In germline, CDR1 is SGHRS, CDR2 YFSETQ. CDR3 region: CASTLRAPGQGSWAQHF. The CDR3 DNA is TGCGCCAGCACCCTCAGAGCCCCGGGACAGGGGTCATGGGCCCAGCATTTT.

The V call is TRBV20-1, the J call TRBJ2-3; unclear D gene. Germline CDR1 is DFQATT and CDR2 is SNEGSKA (reference sequence). The CDR3 spans 12 residues. The V gene lost 7 bases and the J gene lost 0 bases, with 8 bases spanning the gap. The CDR3 loop reads CSVPESTDTQYF. CDR3 DNA: TGCAGTGTCCCCGAAAGCACAGATACGCAGTATTTT.

The chain carries TRBV25-1 and TRBJ2-7; D perhaps matches TRBD2 (6 bases). The CDR3 has 13 amino acids. Germline V lookup: CDR1 MGHDK, CDR2 SYGVNS. V dropped 10 bases and J dropped 2 bases, with 15 bases sitting between them. For the CDR3, the DNA is TGTGCCACCAAATCTCGCGGGACCTACGAGCAGTACTTC. Translating it yields CATKSRGTYEQYF.

The table lists this clonotype with many counts. The chain couples TRBV28 to TRBJ1-1; no firm D call. The CDR3 length is 15 residues. V lost 9 bases, J lost 0 bases, and 17 bases lay in between. Per the germline V gene, CDR1 is MDHEN and CDR2 is SYDVKM. This CDR3 is CASSSGVPMNTEAFF. As DNA, the CDR3 is TGTGCCAGTTCCTCAGGAGTACCGATGAACACTGAAGCTTTCTTT.

This clonotype has at least ten counts. The rearrangement joins TRBV2 to TRBJ2-3, with D unresolved. Germline V gene lookup returns CDR1 SNHLY and CDR2 FYNNEI. CDR3 size: 13 residues. Trimming removed 5 bases at V and 6 bases at J, with 12 bases between. CDR3 DNA sequence: TGTGCCAGCAGTACTCTGGGCCGGGATACGCAGTATTTT. It specifies CASSTLGRDTQYF. The full variable domain, its missing parts supplied by reference TRBV2 and TRBJ2-3, is EPEVTQTPSHQVTQMGQEVILRCVPISNHLYFYWYRQILGQKVEFLVSFYNNEISEKSEIFDDQFSVERPDGSNFTLKIRSTKLEDSAMYFCASSTLGRDTQYFGPGTRLTVL.

In its sample, this clonotype was seen many times. CDR3 sequence reads: CASRTGSYEQYF. The DNA of the CDR3 is TGTGCCAGCAGGACAGGGTCCTACGAGCAGTACTTC. V usage is TRBV2 and J usage is TRBJ2-7, with 7 bases aligning to TRBD1. Germline V lookup: CDR1 SNHLY, CDR2 FYNNEI. The CDR3 extends over 12 amino acids. V was pared by 6 bases and J by 1 base, with 0 bases of the junction left unmatched.

This clonotype was seen at least ten times. This sequence joins TRBV28 and TRBJ1-2; D call uncertain. The ends were cut back, 6 bases at V and 7 bases at J, with 12 bases in the middle. Germline V CDR1 and CDR2: MDHEN, SYDVKM. The CDR3 runs to 12 residues. CDR3 sequence reads: CASSTGFGGYTF. The CDR3 bases are TGTGCCAGCAGCACGGGTTTCGGTGGCTACACCTTC.

Remarks on this clonotype: A much bigger clone sits one base away, suggesting this may be a read error. This rearrangement joins TRBV11-2 to TRBJ1-1; D gene unclear. The CDR3 contains 13 residues. The ends were cut back, 5 bases at V and 6 bases at J, with 13 bases in the middle. Germline V gives CDR1 SGHAT, CDR2 FQNNGV. The CDR3, as DNA: TGTGCCAGCAGCGCCAACCATGGAGCTGAAGCTTTCTTT. Protein: CASSANHGAEAFF.

This clonotype was counted at least ten times. The rearrangement links TRBV12-3 or TRBV12-4 to TRBJ2-7; 10 bases line up with TRBD2. Trimming cost V 6 bases and J 5 bases; bases outside gene matches: 4. The CDR3 totals 13 residues. CDR3 nucleotides: TGTGCCAGCAGCCCCACTAGCGGGAACGAGCAGTACTTC. It is translated as CASSPTSGNEQYF.

This clonotype was seen repeatedly, ten times or more. CDR3 loop: CASSLSVFSYNSPLHF. In nucleotides, the CDR3 is TGTGCCAGCAGTTTAAGCGTGTTCTCCTATAATTCACCCCTCCACTTT. The V gene is TRBV12-3 or TRBV12-4, the J gene TRBJ1-6; D ambiguous. This CDR3 has 16 residues. Trimming cost V 2 bases and J 0 bases, with 8 bases left between them.

The rearrangement links TRBV6-2 or TRBV6-3 to TRBJ1-3; D is undetermined. CDR1 MNHEY and CDR2 SVGEGT come from the germline V gene. V lost 0 bases and J 0 bases, leaving 3 bases between the germline ends. The CDR3 length is 14 residues. The CDR3 DNA sequence: TGTGCCAGCAGTTACTCGCACTCTGGAAACACCATATATTTT. Translating gives CASSYSHSGNTIYF.

In this sample, this clonotype turned up many times. This sequence joins TRBV6-1 and TRBJ1-1; D is possibly TRBD1 (5 bases). Germline lookup yields CDR1 MNHNS and CDR2 SASEGT. There are 14 residues in the CDR3. V shed 3 bases and J shed 1 base, with 9 bases lying between them. CDR3 in amino acids: CASSDYRRNTEAFF. The CDR3 region has the DNA TGTGCCAGCAGTGATTACAGGAGGAACACTGAAGCTTTCTTT.

The table lists this clonotype with many counts. The chain is built from TRBV12-3 or TRBV12-4 and TRBJ2-2; 15 nucleotides agree with TRBD2. This CDR3 contains 15 residues. V shed 10 bases, J shed 5 bases, and the junction held 5 bases outside the gene matches. In DNA, the CDR3 is TGTGCCAACTCGGGACTAGCGGGAGGAACCGGGGAGCTGTTTTTT. This gives the protein CANSGLAGGTGELFF.

This clonotype showed up many times. The chain carries TRBV6-1 and TRBJ2-7, with 7 nucleotides matching TRBD2. The CDR3 is 12 amino acids. Germline V gene data show CDR1 as MNHNS and CDR2 as SASEGT. Germline trimming cut 10 bases from V and 4 bases from J; bases unmatched to any gene: 7. CDR3 region: CATKGEGYEQYF. CDR3 bases: TGTGCCACCAAAGGGGAGGGTTACGAGCAGTACTTC.

This chain joins TRBV11-3 and TRBJ2-2; 8 bases fit TRBD1. In germline, CDR1 is SGHNT, CDR2 YENEEA. This CDR3 has 15 amino acids. Unmatched junction bases numbered 11, after V lost 8 bases and J lost 6 bases. The CDR3 nucleotides are TGTGCCAGCCTCAATGACAGGGGAGGCTCCGGGGAGCTGTTTTTT. Encoded protein: CASLNDRGGSGELFF.

The CDR3 DNA is TGTGCCAGTAGTATAGGGACAGAAAAAAACATTCAGTACTTC. It translates to CASSIGTEKNIQYF. The chain combines TRBV19 with TRBJ2-4; D possibly corresponds to TRBD1 (6 bases). Germline assignment: CDR1 LNHDA and CDR2 SQIVND (reference sequence). The germline V and J ends were trimmed by 1 base and 4 bases, with 8 bases remaining between them. CDR3 length: 14 amino acids.

This clonotype was seen a few times. The rearrangement joins TRBV20-1 to TRBJ2-1, with D perhaps TRBD2 (5 bases). Germline CDR1 is DFQATT and CDR2 is SNEGSKA (reference sequence). V was trimmed by 6 bases and J by 2 bases, leaving 14 bases between them. The length of the CDR3 is 14 residues. CDR3 nucleotide sequence: TGCAGTGCCCCTGGGGAAGCGGCCTACAATGAGCAGTTCTTC. It yields the protein CSAPGEAAYNEQFF.

Only a few counts were recorded for this clonotype. This chain connects TRBV7-9 to TRBJ1-1; D not resolved. Per the germline V gene, CDR1 is SEHNR and CDR2 is FQNEAQ (reference sequence). V was shortened by 0 bases and J by 5 bases, with 7 bases between the two germline ends. This CDR3 has 13 amino acids. The CDR3 reads CASSLAVPTEAFF. CDR3 nucleotides: TGTGCCAGCAGCTTAGCAGTCCCTACTGAAGCTTTCTTT.